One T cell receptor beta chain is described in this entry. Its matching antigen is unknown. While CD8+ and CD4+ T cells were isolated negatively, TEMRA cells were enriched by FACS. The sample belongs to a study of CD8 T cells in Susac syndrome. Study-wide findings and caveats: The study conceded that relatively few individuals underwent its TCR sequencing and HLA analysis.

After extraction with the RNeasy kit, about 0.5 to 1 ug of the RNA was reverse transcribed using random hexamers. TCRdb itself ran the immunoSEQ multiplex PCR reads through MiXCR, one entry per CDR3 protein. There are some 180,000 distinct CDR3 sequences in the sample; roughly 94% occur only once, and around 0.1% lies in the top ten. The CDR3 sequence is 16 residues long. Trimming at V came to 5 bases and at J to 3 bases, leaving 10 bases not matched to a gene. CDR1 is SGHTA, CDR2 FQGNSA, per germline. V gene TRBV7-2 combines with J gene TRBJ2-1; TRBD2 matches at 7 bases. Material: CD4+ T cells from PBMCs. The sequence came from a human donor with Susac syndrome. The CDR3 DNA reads TGTGCCAGCAGCCCGCGCAGCGGGGTGGGCTACAATGAGCAGTTCTTC. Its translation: CASSPRSGVGYNEQFF. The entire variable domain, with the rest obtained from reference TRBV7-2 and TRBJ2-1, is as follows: GAGVSQSPSNKVTEKGKDVELRCDPISGHTALYWYRQSLGQGLEFLIYFQGNSAPDKSGLPSDRFSAERTGGSVSTLTIQRTQQEDSAVYLCASSPRSGVGYNEQFFGPGTRLTVL.